This T cell receptor (beta chain) stems from a study of T cells in narcolepsy. Whole-study results and caveats: Autoreactive clonotypes reportedly recurred in blood of same and different patients, not controls.

In its sample, this clone was seen once. Its antigen is not identified. The CDR3 has 12 amino acids. V lost 10 bases and J 8 bases, leaving 17 bases between the germline ends. The germline gives CDR1 MDHEN, CDR2 SYDVKM. Here immunoSEQ multiplex PCR was the method, and the copy in TCRdb shows in-frame clones only, minus some. The repertoire holds under 35,000 clones, with 80% to 85% as singletons. The V gene is TRBV28, the J gene TRBJ1-2, with D uncertain. Sequenced sample: memory (CD45RA-) CD4+ T cells from blood. This receptor was obtained from a human donor in good health. Here the CDR3 DNA reads TGTGCCACCTCTTCGGGTACTTTGGGCTACACCTTC. Translation gives CATSSGTLGYTF.